Sequencing of this T cell receptor beta chain was carried out in a study of chemoradiotherapy in HPV16-positive cancers. To note about this clone: The antigen is not known.

CDR1 is MGHDK and CDR2 is SYGVNS in the germline V gene. The length of the CDR3 is 16 residues. The V end was cut by 7 bases, the J end by 9 bases, with 28 bases between. Points from the study as a whole: Candidate HPV-specific clones and E7-related TCR motifs grew in tumor during treatment.

TCRdb keeps only in-frame clones here, not all; method: immunoSEQ multiplex PCR. The table lists approximately 52,000 clones, over 85% of them singletons. This sequence originates from a human donor with HPV-associated anogenital cancer. This chain joins TRBV25-1 and TRBJ2-7; TRBD1 or TRBD2 may be the D gene (5 bases each). The material was blood, obtained from a patient who underwent chemoradiotherapy. CDR3 in amino acids: CASKSGRVGDGLWQYF. The CDR3 DNA reads TGTGCCAGCAAATCAGGGAGAGTAGGGGACGGTTTATGGCAGTACTTC.